What follows are 8 T cell receptor beta chains derived from one specimen sequenced in a study of regulatory T cells in long-lasting Graves disease. Arm-PCR of CDR3 regions and iRepertoire HTBI primers were used to build TCR beta libraries. TCRdb called the multiplex PCR reads again in MiXCR, with one record for every CDR3 protein. The sample lists 350,000 to 500,000 distinct CDR3 sequences; about 21% were seen once. Time point of the sample: persistent/refractory GD, antithyroid drugs over 5 years with positive TRAb. Preparation of the TCR library used RNA extracted from PBMCs. This sample comprised peripheral blood mononuclear cells (PBMCs), obtained when the disease was refractory, from a patient treated with antithyroid drugs. All receptors come from a female donor with Graves disease.

This clonotype came up many times. The chain uses TRBV9 and TRBJ2-7, with D possibly matching TRBD2 (6 bases). Germline loops: CDR1 SGDLS, CDR2 YYNGEE. V lost 0 bases and J 6 bases, leaving 19 bases between the germline ends. The length of the CDR3 is 16 residues. CDR3 in DNA: TGTGCCAGCAGCGTAGCTCCGCGGGGCACACAACTCGAGCAGTACTTC. Its translation is CASSVAPRGTQLEQYF.

There are many counts of this clonotype. The CDR3 DNA sequence: TGTGCCAGCACCCCGGACGGACGGACTAACTATGGCTACACCTTC. The encoded protein is CASTPDGRTNYGYTF. This chain joins TRBV6-1 and TRBJ1-2, with no clear D. Per germline, CDR1 MNHNS and CDR2 SASEGT. V was pared by 7 bases and J by 0 bases, with 15 bases between. This CDR3 comprises 15 residues.

There are many counts of this clonotype. The chain links TRBV19 to TRBJ1-1; D is undetermined. The CDR3 extends over 14 amino acids. V was pared by 3 bases and J by 3 bases, with 11 bases between. The germline CDR1 and CDR2 sequences are LNHDA and SQIVND (reference sequence). This CDR3 reads CASSMGLLDTEAFF. The CDR3, as DNA: TGTGCCAGTAGTATGGGCCTGCTTGACACTGAAGCTTTCTTT.

The chain combines TRBV5-1 with TRBJ2-7, with TRBD1 as a possible D gene (6 bases). The CDR3 covers 15 residues. V was trimmed by 0 bases and J by 1 base, leaving 11 bases between them. CDR1 and CDR2 from the germline V gene are SGHRS and YFSETQ. The CDR3, as DNA: TGCGCCAGCAGCTTGGTATGGGGGCTATCCTACGAGCAGTACTTC. Encoded protein: CASSLVWGLSYEQYF.

This clonotype came up many times. The chain recombines TRBV2 with TRBJ1-1, with TRBD1 matching over 9 bases. Germline CDR1 reads SNHLY; CDR2 reads FYNNEI. This CDR3 contains 15 residues. V lost 6 bases, J lost 4 bases, and 9 bases stayed unmatched. The CDR3 DNA is TGTGCCAGCAGGCTGTGGGACAGGGCCGGCACTGAAGCTTTCTTT. Translating it yields CASRLWDRAGTEAFF.

This clonotype has at least ten counts. The chain combines TRBV6-1 with TRBJ1-1; perhaps TRBD1 as D (5 bases). Germline V lookup: CDR1 MNHNS, CDR2 SASEGT. V lost 7 bases and J 7 bases, leaving 10 bases between the germline ends. This CDR3 is 11 amino acids long. CDR3 nucleotides: TGTGCCAGCATTTGGGGCATTGAAGCTTTCTTT. It translates to CASIWGIEAFF.

The chain is built from TRBV20-1 and TRBJ2-7; D is tentatively TRBD1 or TRBD2 (5 bases each). Germline-derived CDR1 and CDR2 are DFQATT and SNEGSKA (reference sequence). This CDR3 has 14 amino acids. Deletions cut 5 bases from V and 3 bases from J, with 17 bases between. The CDR3: CSAGGVIERYEQYF. The CDR3 DNA follows: TGCAGTGCTGGGGGTGTCATCGAGCGCTACGAGCAGTACTTC.

The sample holds a few counts of this clonotype. This rearrangement joins TRBV20-1 to TRBJ2-5; 10 nucleotides line up with TRBD2. The V and J ends lost 3 bases and 4 bases, in that order; junction bases with no gene match: 14. Germline CDR1 reads DFQATT; CDR2 reads SNEGSKA (reference sequence). CDR3 size: 17 residues. CDR3 in amino acids: CSASRLNLAGVLETQYF. In DNA, the CDR3 is TGCAGTGCTAGCCGTCTCAATCTAGCGGGAGTTTTAGAGACCCAGTACTTC.